This T cell receptor (beta chain) is from a study of blood T cell repertoires in COVID-19. The germline CDR1 and CDR2 sequences are SGHTA and FQGTGA. The CDR3 is 13 residues long. The V end lost 6 bases, the J end lost 7 bases, and 13 bases lay between the germline ends. Original methodology: Estimates of nucleated cell counts were drawn from the amplification of reference gene primers. Generated by immunoSEQ multiplex PCR, the TCRdb table keeps only in-frame clones and is missing some. D and trimming were read from the DNA, whereas the V and J calls and clone size are those reported in that table. The table has around 300,000 clones, roughly 89% seen once; the top ten hold 1.5% to 2%.

The chain links TRBV7-3 to TRBJ2-1, with a possible D match to TRBD1 (5 bases). The sequence came from a woman aged 40 to 50 who had recovered from COVID-19. The sequenced material came from PBMCs or T cells enriched from blood (not recorded which). CDR3 in amino acids: CASSPGILNEQFF. The CDR3 DNA sequence: TGTGCCAGCAGTCCAGGGATCCTTAATGAGCAGTTCTTC.